These T cell receptor beta chains were read from a single sample in a study of HIV-infected patients and healthy controls. TCRdb reanalysed the 5' RACE reads using MiXCR and keeps one entry per CDR3 protein. The profile shows approximately 13,000 distinct CDR3 sequences, about 12% of them singletons. The specimen comprised blood, sampled during antiretroviral therapy. These TCRs come from an adult with HIV infection. The donor label of this sample is uncertain. CDR3s include the opening cysteine and the closing phenylalanine or tryptophan. The D gene is left open where the match is weak. Clone size appears in some rows only: once, few, many, or a class for an expanded clone.

>TRBJ2-3|15|NA|few|TRBV18
TGTGCCAGCTCACCCCTAGGACAGACCACAGATACGCAGTATTTT
CASSPLGQTTDTQYF
>TRBJ2-1|13|TRBD1|many|TRBV29-1
TGCAGCGTAGATAGGACAGGGGGCAATGAGCAGTTCTTC
CSVDRTGGNEQFF
>TRBJ2-1|21|TRBD2|NA|TRBV20-1
TGCAGTGCTAGACCTCTGGGTCAGGGACTAGCGGATTTAAGCTCCTACAATGAGCAGTTCTTC
CSARPLGQGLADLSSYNEQFF
>TRBJ1-5|17|NA|many|TRBV10-3
TGTGCCATCAGTGAGTCCGGGGCGGAACCTAGCAATCAGCCCCAGCATTTT
CAISESGAEPSNQPQHF
>TRBJ1-5|13|NA|many|TRBV24-1
TGTGCCACCAGTGTTGGTTCCAATCAGCCCCAGCATTTT
CATSVGSNQPQHF
>TRBJ2-2|16|TRBD1|many|TRBV11-2
TGTGCCAGCAGCCCCCAGGACAGGGGGTACACCGGGGAGCTGTTTTTT
CASSPQDRGYTGELFF
>TRBJ2-1|16|TRBD2|many|TRBV11-3
TGTGCCAGCAGCTCAGCTCGGAGCGGGGCCCTGGGGGAGCAGTTCTTC
CASSSARSGALGEQFF
>TRBJ2-3|16|TRBD2|many|TRBV7-2
TGTGCCAGCAGCATGAACAGCGGGGGGGCCACAGATACGCAGTATTTT
CASSMNSGGATDTQYF
>TRBJ2-6|17|TRBD1|many|TRBV19
TGTGCCAGTAAGGACGGACAGGGTGGCGCTGGGGCCAACGTCCTGACTTTC
CASKDGQGGAGANVLTF
>TRBJ1-1|15|NA|many|TRBV29-1
TGCAGCGTTGAAAAACACCTGGCTATGAACACTGAAGCTTTCTTT
CSVEKHLAMNTEAFF
>TRBJ2-3|14|TRBD2|NA|TRBV15
TGTGCCACCTCTAGCGGGGGGACCACAGATACGCAGTATTTT
CATSSGGTTDTQYF
>TRBJ2-5|15|NA|many|TRBV6-5
TGTGCCAGCAGTAGGACAGCCCCGATGCAAGAGACCCAGTACTTC
CASSRTAPMQETQYF
>TRBJ1-1|13|NA|few|TRBV28
TGTGCCAGCAGCCTAGGTGGGCAGACTGAAGCTTTCTTT
CASSLGGQTEAFF
>TRBJ1-1|16|TRBD1|medium-sized|TRBV5-4
TGTGCCAGCAGCCCGACAGGGGCGGCTTTTAACACTGAAGCTTTCTTT
CASSPTGAAFNTEAFF
>TRBJ2-1|17|TRBD2|NA|TRBV5-1
TGCGCCAGCGCTGAGGTCCCGGGACTACAGAACTACAATGAGCAGTTCTTC
CASAEVPGLQNYNEQFF
>TRBJ2-3|16|NA|large|TRBV11-2
TGTGCCAGCAGCACGCGCCCGCACGAGGGATCAGATACGCAGTATTTT
CASSTRPHEGSDTQYF
>TRBJ2-6|16|NA|many|TRBV6-6
TGTGCCAGCAGTTACCCTACAGTCTCTGGGGCCAACGTCCTGACTTTC
CASSYPTVSGANVLTF
>TRBJ2-1|15|NA|NA|TRBV20-1
TGCAGTGCTAGGCTACTTCTCCGCTCCTACAATGAGCAGTTCTTC
CSARLLLRSYNEQFF
>TRBJ1-1|14|NA|NA|TRBV6-1
TGTGCCAGCAGTCCCCGGACCGCGAACACTGAAGCTTTCTTT
CASSPRTANTEAFF